This record looks at one T cell receptor beta chain sequence and its context. The data belong to a study of technical replicates of blood from several donors. Data came from immunoSEQ multiplex PCR; TCRdb stores just in-frame clones and leaves some out. Among about 78,000 clones, 95% were seen once, and the ten largest hold about 0.25%. Sequences were obtained from T cells isolated from PBMCs. This TCR was sampled from a human donor in good health.

CDR3 amino acids: CASSWGQGYGYTF. CDR3 nucleotide sequence: TGCGCCAGCAGCTGGGGACAGGGCTATGGCTACACCTTC. V and J are TRBV5-1 and TRBJ1-2, with 9 positions matching TRBD1. The V gene's germline CDR1 is SGHRS and CDR2 YFSETQ. J lost 4 bases, V lost 3 bases, and 1 base had no gene match. The CDR3 totals 13 residues.